The sequence of this T cell receptor beta chain was determined in a study of blood T cells in healthy people across ages. Only a few counts were recorded for this clonotype. Primers used in a second PCR of about 6 to 11 cycles were a sample-barcoded 5' primer and a J-beta primer mix. TCRdb re-analysed the 5' RACE reads in MiXCR, keeping a single row per CDR3 protein. This table has about 690,000 distinct CDR3 sequences, over 40% appearing once. The study drew donors from healthy Caucasian individuals in Russia aged roughly 6 to 90. The source of this sequence is a man aged 80 or over in good health. Sequencing used blood.

The DNA for the CDR3 is TGTGCCAGCTCACCTCGAGAGAAGAGCCCTAGCACAGATACGCAGTATTTT. This gives the protein CASSPREKSPSTDTQYF. The chain joins TRBV18 to TRBJ2-3, with D uncertain. Between the trimmed V and J ends, which lost 3 bases and 0 bases, there was a span of 16 bases. The germline CDR1 and CDR2 sequences are KGHSH and LQKENI. The CDR3 extends over 17 amino acids.